This T cell receptor (beta chain) was identified during a study of vaccination and CD4 T cells after COVID-19. About the study: SARS-CoV-2 PCR on nasal swabs had been positive for the convalescent patients; roughly 10 were mild and one was severe. Overlapping spike pools from SARS-CoV-2 and HCoV-NL63, HCoV-OC43 and HCoV-229E served as culture stimuli. General study results and limits: Vaccine-specific clones in convalescent patients were spike mono-reactive in 304 of 307 cases.

CDR3 length equals 15 residues. Germline CDR1 and CDR2: SGHRS and YFSETQ. With 0 bases removed from V and 2 bases from J, the gap between germline ends came to 10 bases. A note on this clonotype: Its antigen is not identified.

Oncomine TCR Beta short-read sequencing was applied to DNA from cultured CD4+ T cells. Using its own MiXCR run on the PCR reads, TCRdb lists one record per CDR3 protein. The sample holds fewer than 15,000 distinct CDR3 sequences, 40% to 50% seen once. Treatment indicated: 10-day PBMC culture with coronavirus spike peptide pools or control peptides (ViraFEST assay). Dates of positive PCR ran from March to December 2020, before US Alpha, Beta and Delta variants. This receptor was obtained from a human donor who had recovered from COVID-19. The rearrangement uses TRBV5-1 and TRBJ2-3, with D perhaps assigned TRBD1 or TRBD2 (5 bases each). The material sequenced was CD4+ T cells from blood, cultured in vitro. CDR3 sequence: CASSLEGRDTDTQYF. DNA of the CDR3: TGCGCCAGCAGCTTGGAGGGGAGAGACACAGATACGCAGTATTTT.